This section outlines one T cell receptor (beta chain) sequence together with its context. The sample originates from a study of blood T cell repertoires in COVID-19. Trimming took 2 bases from V and 8 from J, leaving 16 bases between them. This CDR3 contains 15 residues. Germline CDR1 reads SEHNR; CDR2 reads FQNEAQ (reference sequence). Profiled with immunoSEQ multiplex PCR; TCRdb holds only in-frame clones, not every one. Of tens of thousands of clones in the sample, roughly 96% were seen once. The V call is TRBV7-9, the J call TRBJ2-1, with D unclear. This receptor was taken from a human donor with active COVID-19. The donor label of this sample is uncertain. The sample consisted of peripheral blood. The CDR3 DNA is TGTGCCAGCAGCTTAATTACTCTAGTCCTCCATGAGCAGTTCTTC. This translates into CASSLITLVLHEQFF.